This T cell receptor (beta chain) was captured in a study of response to subunit inactivated influenza vaccine. Study-wide points: Few new T cells, the authors suggested, are recruited by each seasonal influenza vaccination.

The CDR3 has 15 residues. Trimming removed 0 bases from V and 6 bases from J, with 14 bases in between. From germline, CDR1 is LGHNA and CDR2 YSLEER. About this clonotype: The antigen is unknown.

From the RT-PCR reads, TCRdb called clonotypes with MiXCR, one entry per CDR3 protein. Of hundreds of thousands of distinct CDR3 sequences listed, less than 8% are singletons. V is TRBV4-3 and J is TRBJ1-1; possible D gene TRBD1, 5 bases. Sequences were derived from PBMCs from blood, sampled roughly 24 months after vaccination. This TCR derives from a man between 50 and 69 years old who received an inactivated influenza vaccine. The CDR3 loop is CASSQESGGIAEAFF. As DNA, the CDR3 is TGCGCCAGCAGCCAAGAGTCGGGGGGTATCGCTGAAGCTTTCTTT.